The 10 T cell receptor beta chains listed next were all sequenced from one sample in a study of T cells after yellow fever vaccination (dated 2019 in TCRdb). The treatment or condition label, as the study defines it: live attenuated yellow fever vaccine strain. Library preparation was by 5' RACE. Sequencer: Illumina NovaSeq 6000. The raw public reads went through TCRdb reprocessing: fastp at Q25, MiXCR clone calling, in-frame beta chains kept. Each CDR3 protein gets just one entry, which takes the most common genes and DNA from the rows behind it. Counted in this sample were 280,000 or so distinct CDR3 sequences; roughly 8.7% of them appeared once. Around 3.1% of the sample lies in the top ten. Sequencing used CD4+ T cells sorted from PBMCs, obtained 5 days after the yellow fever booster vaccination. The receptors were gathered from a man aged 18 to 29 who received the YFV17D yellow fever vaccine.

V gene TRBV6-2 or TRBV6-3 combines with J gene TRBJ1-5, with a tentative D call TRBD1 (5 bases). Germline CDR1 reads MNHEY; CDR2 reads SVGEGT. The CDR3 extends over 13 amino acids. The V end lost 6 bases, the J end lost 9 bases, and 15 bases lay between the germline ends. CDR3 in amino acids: CASRGTTRRPQHF. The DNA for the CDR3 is TGTGCCAGCAGGGGGACCACCCGTCGGCCCCAGCATTTT.

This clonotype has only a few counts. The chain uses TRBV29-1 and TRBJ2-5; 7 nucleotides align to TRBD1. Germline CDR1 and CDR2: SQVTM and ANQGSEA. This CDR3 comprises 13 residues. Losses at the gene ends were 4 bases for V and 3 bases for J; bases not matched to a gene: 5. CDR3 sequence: CSVAGTVKETQYF. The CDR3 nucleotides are TGCAGCGTTGCCGGGACAGTGAAAGAGACCCAGTACTTC.

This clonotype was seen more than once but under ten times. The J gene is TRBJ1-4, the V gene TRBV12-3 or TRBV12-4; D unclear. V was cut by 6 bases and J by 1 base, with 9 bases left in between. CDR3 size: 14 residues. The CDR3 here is CASSFSLTNEKLFF. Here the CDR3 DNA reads TGTGCCAGCAGCTTCAGTCTAACTAATGAAAAACTGTTTTTT.

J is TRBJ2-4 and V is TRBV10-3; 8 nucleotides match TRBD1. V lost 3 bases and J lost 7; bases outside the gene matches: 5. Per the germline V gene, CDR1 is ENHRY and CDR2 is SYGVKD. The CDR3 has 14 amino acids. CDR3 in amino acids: CAISDNRGSNIQYF. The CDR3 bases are TGTGCCATCAGTGATAACAGGGGGTCCAACATTCAGTACTTC.

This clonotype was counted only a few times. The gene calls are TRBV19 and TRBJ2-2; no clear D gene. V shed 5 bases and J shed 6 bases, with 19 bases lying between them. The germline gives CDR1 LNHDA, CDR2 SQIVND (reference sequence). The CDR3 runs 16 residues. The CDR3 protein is CASSSQSAGQAGELFF. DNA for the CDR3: TGTGCCAGTAGTTCACAGTCGGCCGGGCAGGCCGGGGAGCTGTTTTTT.

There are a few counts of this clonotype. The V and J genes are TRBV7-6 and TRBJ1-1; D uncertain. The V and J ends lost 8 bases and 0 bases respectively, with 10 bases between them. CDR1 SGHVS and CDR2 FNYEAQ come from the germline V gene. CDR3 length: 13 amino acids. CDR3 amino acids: CASRLTLNTEAFF. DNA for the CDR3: TGTGCCAGCCGCCTGACGCTGAACACTGAAGCTTTCTTT.

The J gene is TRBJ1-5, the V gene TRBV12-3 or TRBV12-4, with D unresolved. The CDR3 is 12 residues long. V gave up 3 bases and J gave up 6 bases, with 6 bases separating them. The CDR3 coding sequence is TGTGCCAGCAGTTTTAGGGCTCAGCCCCAGCATTTT. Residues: CASSFRAQPQHF.

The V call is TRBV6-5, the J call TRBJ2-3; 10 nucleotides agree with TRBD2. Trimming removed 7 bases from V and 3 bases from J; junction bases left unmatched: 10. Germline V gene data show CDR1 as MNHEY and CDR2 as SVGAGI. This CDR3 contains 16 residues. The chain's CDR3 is CASTPQRGGRTDTQYF. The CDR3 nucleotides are TGTGCCAGCACCCCCCAGCGGGGGGGCCGGACAGATACGCAGTATTTT.

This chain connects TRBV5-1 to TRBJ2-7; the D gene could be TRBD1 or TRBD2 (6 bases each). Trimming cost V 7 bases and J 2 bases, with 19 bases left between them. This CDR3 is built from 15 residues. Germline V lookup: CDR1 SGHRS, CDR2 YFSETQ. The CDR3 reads CASRCLGGCTYEQYV. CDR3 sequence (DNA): TGCGCCAGCCGCTGTCTCGGGGGCTGCACCTACGAGCAGTACGTC.

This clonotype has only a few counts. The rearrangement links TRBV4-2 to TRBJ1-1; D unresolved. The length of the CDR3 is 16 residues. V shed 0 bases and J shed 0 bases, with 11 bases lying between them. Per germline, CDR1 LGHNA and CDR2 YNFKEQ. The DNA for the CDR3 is TGTGCCAGCAGCCAAGAACCGGAGGGTCTGAACACTGAAGCTTTCTTT. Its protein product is CASSQEPEGLNTEAFF.